Listed below are T cell receptor beta chains from one sample, sequenced in a study of blood T cell repertoires in COVID-19. Measured with immunoSEQ multiplex PCR; TCRdb has only the in-frame clones, and not every one. The sample has around 16,000 clones; approximately 76% are singletons. The specimen was peripheral blood. Every receptor here comes from a man between 70 and 80 years old with active or convalescent COVID-19. The CDR3 runs from the conserved cysteine through the conserved F or W. Size is stated for part of the rows, as once, few or many counts, or as a class when the clone is expanded.

TRBV28	TRBJ2-3	-	CANPAGLACTDTQYF
TRBV15	TRBJ1-2	-	CATSRADRAPGYTF
TRBV28	TRBJ1-5	-	CASSPSQGTQHF
TRBV28	TRBJ1-1	-	CASSLVQGKTEAFF
TRBV9	TRBJ2-7	-	CASSVDQRSYEQYF
TRBV5-4	TRBJ2-4	-	CASSPPGQGQNIQYF
TRBV18	TRBJ2-7	-	CASSPGTYEQYF
TRBV27	TRBJ1-1	-	CASNIATGANTEAFF
TRBV11-3	TRBJ1-1	-	CASSLETGAEAFF
TRBV10-1	TRBJ2-2	once	CASSETGSGELFF
TRBV28	TRBJ1-1	-	CASVTGALNTEAFF
TRBV3-1/TRBV3-2	TRBJ2-6	-	CASSPTGRGANVLTF
TRBV7-9	TRBJ2-7	-	CASSSTTGTYEQYF
TRBV18	TRBJ1-2	-	CASSPERTAYFYGYTF
TRBV27	TRBJ1-2	-	CASSSQGGDLILYGYTF
TRBV29-1	TRBJ1-5	-	CSVGGGNQPQHF
TRBV28	TRBJ2-1	-	CASSSPGTGVLNEQFF
TRBV7-8	TRBJ2-1	medium-sized	CASSSHTGQEEQFF
TRBV9	TRBJ2-2	-	CASSAGQGGNTGELFF
TRBV7-2	TRBJ2-5	-	CASRIGGGQETQYF
TRBV5-4	TRBJ2-3	-	CASSLPSGTTDTQYF
TRBV2	TRBJ2-5	-	CASSAGGNGETQYF
TRBV7-9	TRBJ2-5	-	CASSFTSGSGEETQYF
TRBV19	TRBJ2-7	-	CASSIGLTSGEQYF
TRBV4-2	TRBJ1-5	-	CASSQGTGGGQPQHF
TRBV6-6	TRBJ2-1	-	CASSYSAAAGNEQFF
TRBV27	TRBJ1-2	-	CASSFRERDGYTF
TRBV5-1	TRBJ2-5	-	CASVRGEREAEETQYF
TRBV5-6	TRBJ1-3	-	CASTSTSSGNTIYF
TRBV25-1	TRBJ2-3	-	CASSDRSSTDTQYF
TRBV3-1/TRBV3-2	TRBJ2-1	-	CASSQGPQSYNEQFF
TRBV6-5	TRBJ1-2	-	CASSVGRRGGYTF
TRBV28	TRBJ2-1	-	CASSSRTSGPSSYNEQFF
TRBV18	TRBJ2-2	-	CASSPSAGRNTGELFF
TRBV18	TRBJ1-6	-	CASSPTGQASPLHF
TRBV5-4	TRBJ2-5	-	CASSLARTSGGSEETQYF
TRBV3-1/TRBV3-2	TRBJ1-2	-	CASSQNQPGQGYGYTF
TRBV9	TRBJ2-3	-	CASSVGAGGTDTQYF
TRBV19	TRBJ2-7	-	CATRDRDYEQYF
TRBV5-1	TRBJ2-5	-	CASKFGQVQETQYF